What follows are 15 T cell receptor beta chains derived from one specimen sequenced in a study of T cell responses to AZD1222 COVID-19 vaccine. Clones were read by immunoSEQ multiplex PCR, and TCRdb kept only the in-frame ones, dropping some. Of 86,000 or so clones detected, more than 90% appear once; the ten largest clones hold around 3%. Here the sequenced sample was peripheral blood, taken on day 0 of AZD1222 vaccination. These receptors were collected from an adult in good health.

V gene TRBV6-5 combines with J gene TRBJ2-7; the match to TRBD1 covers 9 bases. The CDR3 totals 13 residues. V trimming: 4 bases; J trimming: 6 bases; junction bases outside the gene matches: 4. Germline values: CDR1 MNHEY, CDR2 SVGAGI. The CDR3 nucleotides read TGTGCCAGCAGTTTATTGACAGGGGGCGAGCAGTACTTC. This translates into CASSLLTGGEQYF.

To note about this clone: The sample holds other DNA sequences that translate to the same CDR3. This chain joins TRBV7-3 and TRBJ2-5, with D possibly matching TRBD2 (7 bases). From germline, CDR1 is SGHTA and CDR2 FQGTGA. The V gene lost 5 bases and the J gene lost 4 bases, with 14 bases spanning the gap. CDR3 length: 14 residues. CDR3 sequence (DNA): TGTGCCAGCAGCCTGGGGGGGCCGGGAGAGACCCAGTACTTC. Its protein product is CASSLGGPGETQYF.

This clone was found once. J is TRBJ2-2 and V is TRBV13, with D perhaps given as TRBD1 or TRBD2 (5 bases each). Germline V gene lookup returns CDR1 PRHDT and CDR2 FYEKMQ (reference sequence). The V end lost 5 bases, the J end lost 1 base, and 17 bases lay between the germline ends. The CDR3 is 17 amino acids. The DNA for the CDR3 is TGTGCCAGCAGCCCCCTGGGTTGGGACGGGAACACCGGGGAGCTGTTTTTT. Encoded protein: CASSPLGWDGNTGELFF.

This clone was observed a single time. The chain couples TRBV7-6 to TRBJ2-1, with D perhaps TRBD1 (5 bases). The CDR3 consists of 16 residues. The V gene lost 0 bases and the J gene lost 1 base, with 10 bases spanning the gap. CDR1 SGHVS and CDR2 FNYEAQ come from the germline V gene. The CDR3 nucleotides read TGTGCCAGCAGCTTAGCTGACAGAACTTCCTACAATGAGCAGTTCTTC. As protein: CASSLADRTSYNEQFF.

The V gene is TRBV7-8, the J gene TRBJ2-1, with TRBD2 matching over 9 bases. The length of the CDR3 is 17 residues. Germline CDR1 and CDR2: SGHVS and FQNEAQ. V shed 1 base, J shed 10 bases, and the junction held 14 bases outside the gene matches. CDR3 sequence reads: CASSLVLASSGIHEQFF. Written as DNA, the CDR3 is TGTGCCAGCAGCTTAGTGTTGGCGTCTAGCGGGATCCACGAGCAGTTCTTC.

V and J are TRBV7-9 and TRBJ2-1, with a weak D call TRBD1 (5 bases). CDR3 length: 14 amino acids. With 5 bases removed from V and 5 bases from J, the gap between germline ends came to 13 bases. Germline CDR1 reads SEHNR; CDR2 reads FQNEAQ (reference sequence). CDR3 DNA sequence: TGTGCCAGCAGCAATACAGGCGACGACAATGAGCAGTTCTTC. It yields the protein CASSNTGDDNEQFF.

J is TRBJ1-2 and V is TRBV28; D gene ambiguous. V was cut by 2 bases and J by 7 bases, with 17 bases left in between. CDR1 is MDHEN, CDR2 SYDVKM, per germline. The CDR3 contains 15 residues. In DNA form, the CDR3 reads TGTGCCAGCAGTTTAATGGGAGGACTGGGCGGTGGCTACACCTTC. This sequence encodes CASSLMGGLGGGYTF.

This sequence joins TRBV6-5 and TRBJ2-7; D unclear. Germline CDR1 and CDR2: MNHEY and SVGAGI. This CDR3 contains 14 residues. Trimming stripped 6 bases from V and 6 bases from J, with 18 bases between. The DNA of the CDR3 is TGTGCCAGCAGCCTTCAAGAAACGTCGTCCGAGCAGTACTTC. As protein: CASSLQETSSEQYF.

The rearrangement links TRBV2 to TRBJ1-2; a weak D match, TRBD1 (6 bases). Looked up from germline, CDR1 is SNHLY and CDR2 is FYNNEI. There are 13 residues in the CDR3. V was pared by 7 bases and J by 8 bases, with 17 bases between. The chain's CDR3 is CASTIEGGRGYTF. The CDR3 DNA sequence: TGTGCCAGCACCATTGAGGGGGGCAGGGGCTACACCTTC.

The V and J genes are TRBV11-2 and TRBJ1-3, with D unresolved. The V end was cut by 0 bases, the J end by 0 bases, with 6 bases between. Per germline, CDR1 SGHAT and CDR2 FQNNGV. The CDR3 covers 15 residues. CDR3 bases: TGTGCCAGCAGCTTAGAGCTATTCTCTGGAAACACCATATATTTT. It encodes CASSLELFSGNTIYF.

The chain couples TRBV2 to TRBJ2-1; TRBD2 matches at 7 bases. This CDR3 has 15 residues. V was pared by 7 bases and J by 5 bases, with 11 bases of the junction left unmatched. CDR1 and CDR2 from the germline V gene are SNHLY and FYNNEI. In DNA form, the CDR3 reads TGTGCCAGCAAGCGATATAGCGGGTATGACAATGAGCAGTTCTTC. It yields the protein CASKRYSGYDNEQFF.

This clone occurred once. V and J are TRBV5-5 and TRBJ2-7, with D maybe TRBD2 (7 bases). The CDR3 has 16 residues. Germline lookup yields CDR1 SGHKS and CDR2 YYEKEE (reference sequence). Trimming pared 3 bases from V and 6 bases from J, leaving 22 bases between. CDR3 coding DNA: TGTGCCAGCAGCTGGGACACGGGGACTATCCTGGGCGAGCAGTACTTC. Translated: CASSWDTGTILGEQYF. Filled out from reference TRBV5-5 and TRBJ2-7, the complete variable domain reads DAGVTQSPTHLIKTRGQQVTLRCSPISGHKSVSWYQQVLGQGPQFIFQYYEKEERGRGNFPDRFSARQFPNYSSELNVNALLLGDSALYLCASSWDTGTILGEQYFGPGTRLTVT.

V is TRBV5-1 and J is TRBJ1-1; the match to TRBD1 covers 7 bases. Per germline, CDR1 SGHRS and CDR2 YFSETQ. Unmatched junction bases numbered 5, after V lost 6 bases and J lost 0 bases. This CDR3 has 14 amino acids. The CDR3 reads CASNSGGMNTEAFF. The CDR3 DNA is TGCGCCAGCAATTCAGGGGGGATGAACACTGAAGCTTTCTTT.

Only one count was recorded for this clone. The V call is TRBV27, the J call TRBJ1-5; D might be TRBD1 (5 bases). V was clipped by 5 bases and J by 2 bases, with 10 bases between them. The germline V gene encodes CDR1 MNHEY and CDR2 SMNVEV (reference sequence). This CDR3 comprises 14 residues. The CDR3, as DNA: TGTGCCAGCAGTAAGGGACCGGGCAATCAGCCCCAGCATTTT. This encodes CASSKGPGNQPQHF.

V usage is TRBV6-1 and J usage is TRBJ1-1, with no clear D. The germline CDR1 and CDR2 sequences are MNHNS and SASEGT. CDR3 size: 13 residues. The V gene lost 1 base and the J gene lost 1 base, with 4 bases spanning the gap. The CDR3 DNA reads TGTGCCAGCAGTGAAGTACCGAACACTGAAGCTTTCTTT. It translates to CASSEVPNTEAFF.